The 27 T cell receptor beta chains reported below all come from one sample, sequenced in a study of patients and donors after allogeneic stem cell transplantation. In TCRdb, the RT-PCR reads were re-called with MiXCR into one record per CDR3 protein. The table shows more than 850,000 distinct CDR3 sequences, with about a sixth occurring only once. What was sequenced was blood, either unsorted or a sorted T cell fraction (not recorded which). Source of these receptors: a human donor who was either an allogeneic HSCT recipient or a stem cell or donor lymphocyte infusion donor (not recorded which). It is not recorded whose cells these are; they may come from a transplant donor.

The V call is TRBV4-3, the J call TRBJ2-1; D uncertain. Germline-derived CDR1 and CDR2 are LGHNA and YSLEER. This CDR3 contains 13 residues. V lost 0 bases and J 9 bases, leaving 9 bases between the germline ends. CDR3 nucleotides: TGCGCCAGCAGCCAAGATCCGGAAAGTGAGCAGTTCTTC. It is translated as CASSQDPESEQFF.

The table lists this clonotype with a few counts. The rearrangement joins TRBV5-6 to TRBJ2-2; D gene uncertain. The V gene lost 0 bases and the J gene lost 7 bases, with 13 bases spanning the gap. The CDR3 is made up of 15 amino acids. The germline V gene has CDR1 SGHDT and CDR2 YYEEEE. CDR3 residues: CASSLGQVALGELFF. Written as DNA, the CDR3 is TGTGCCAGCAGCTTGGGGCAAGTAGCACTCGGGGAGCTGTTTTTT.

This clonotype was recorded many times. This chain connects TRBV10-3 to TRBJ2-3; D may be TRBD2 (6 bases). The length of the CDR3 is 14 residues. Looked up from germline, CDR1 is ENHRY and CDR2 is SYGVKD. V lost 2 bases and J lost 6, with 12 bases in between. The CDR3 nucleotides read TGTGCCATCAGTGAGGCCTTAGCGGCGGATACGCAGTATTTT. Amino acid sequence: CAISEALAADTQYF.

This clonotype was recorded a few times. The V call is TRBV12-3 or TRBV12-4, the J call TRBJ2-2, with 15 bases identical to TRBD2. With V trimmed by 6 bases and J by 6 bases, 2 bases remained unmatched. The CDR3 runs 15 residues. The CDR3 bases are TGTGCCAGCAGGCGGACTAGCGGGGGGGCCGGGGAGCTGTTTTTT. It translates to CASRRTSGGAGELFF.

CDR3 coding DNA: TGTGCCAGCAGCCCCGGCCCCCTTGGGAGGTCCAGGGGCTACACCTTC. Its translation: CASSPGPLGRSRGYTF. The chain links TRBV7-2 to TRBJ1-2; D call uncertain. V shed 5 bases and J shed 8 bases, with 24 bases lying between them. From germline, CDR1 is SGHTA and CDR2 FQGNSA. The CDR3 runs 16 residues.

This clonotype came up a few times. The CDR3: CSARDSGLAPPSSYNEQFF. CDR3 coding DNA: TGCAGTGCTAGAGATTCGGGACTAGCGCCTCCAAGCTCCTACAATGAGCAGTTCTTC. J is TRBJ2-1 and V is TRBV20-1; 10 positions match TRBD2. Germline V gene data show CDR1 as DFQATT and CDR2 as SNEGSKA (reference sequence). The CDR3 extends over 19 amino acids. V was clipped by 0 bases and J by 0 bases; unmatched bases: 11.

The chain joins TRBV10-3 to TRBJ2-7; D is unresolved. This CDR3 region has 13 residues. The germline V and J ends were trimmed by 7 bases and 0 bases, with 10 bases remaining between them. Germline V gives CDR1 ENHRY, CDR2 SYGVKD. The CDR3 protein is CAIKAAASYEQYF. In DNA form, the CDR3 reads TGTGCCATCAAAGCAGCCGCCTCCTACGAGCAGTACTTC.

The genes are TRBV12-3 or TRBV12-4 and TRBJ1-6; 7 nucleotides line up with TRBD1. V lost 5 bases and J lost 7; bases outside the gene matches: 5. The CDR3 contains 14 residues. CDR3 nucleotide sequence: TGTGCCAGCAGTGGGACAGTCTCCAATTCACCCCTCCACTTT. Its protein is CASSGTVSNSPLHF.

This sequence joins TRBV5-1 and TRBJ2-1; D uncertain. V was pared by 3 bases and J by 7 bases, with 14 bases between. The CDR3 sequence is 14 residues long. Germline V gene sequence: CDR1 SGHRS, CDR2 YFSETQ. CDR3 residues: CASSSGVGRNEQFF. CDR3 nucleotides: TGCGCCAGCAGCTCTGGGGTGGGCAGGAATGAGCAGTTCTTC.

The V gene is TRBV5-1, the J gene TRBJ2-3; the match to TRBD1 covers 8 bases. V trimming: 4 bases; J trimming: 5 bases; junction bases outside the gene matches: 9. Germline V CDR1 and CDR2: SGHRS, YFSETQ. The CDR3 has 15 residues. The CDR3 bases are TGCGCCAGCAGCACGGTGGCAGGGGGCTTAGATACGCAGTATTTT. Its translation: CASSTVAGGLDTQYF.

The chain uses TRBV10-3 and TRBJ2-7; a weak D match, TRBD1 (5 bases). Germline V lookup: CDR1 ENHRY, CDR2 SYGVKD. The CDR3 has 16 amino acids. Trimming removed 6 bases from V and 2 bases from J, with 20 bases in between. The CDR3 protein is CAISGTPTVSTYEQYF. The CDR3 DNA reads TGTGCCATCAGCGGTACCCCGACAGTCTCTACCTACGAGCAGTACTTC.

This clonotype was seen repeatedly, ten times or more. The chain is built from TRBV6-5 and TRBJ1-1, with D unresolved. Trimming stripped 7 bases from V and 1 base from J, with 4 bases between. The CDR3 contains 11 residues. Germline loops: CDR1 MNHEY, CDR2 SVGAGI. Here the CDR3 DNA reads TGTGCCAGCACCAGGAACACTGAAGCTTTCTTT. Amino acid sequence: CASTRNTEAFF.

The table lists this clonotype with a few counts. This chain joins TRBV2 and TRBJ2-7, with 10 bases that match TRBD2. Trimming at V came to 1 base and at J to 8 bases, leaving 5 bases not matched to a gene. The V gene's germline CDR1 is SNHLY and CDR2 FYNNEI. CDR3 length equals 14 residues. This chain's CDR3 is CASSEGASGGKQYF. In DNA, the CDR3 is TGTGCCAGCAGTGAAGGGGCTAGCGGGGGAAAGCAGTACTTC.

The V and J genes are TRBV4-2 and TRBJ2-2; 7 bases are shared with TRBD2. The CDR3 length is 16 residues. From germline, CDR1 is LGHNA and CDR2 YNFKEQ. V gave up 3 bases and J gave up 3 bases; unmatched junction bases: 7. CDR3 region: CASSQGGRVYTGELFF. Written as DNA, the CDR3 is TGTGCCAGCAGCCAGGGAGGGAGAGTCTACACCGGGGAGCTGTTTTTT.

Only a few counts were recorded for this clonotype. The rearrangement joins TRBV6-5 to TRBJ2-3, with unresolved D. Trimming removed 4 bases at V and 2 bases at J, with 10 bases between. This CDR3 region has 14 residues. In germline, CDR1 is MNHEY, CDR2 SVGAGI. CDR3 region: CASSLETPTDTQYF. The CDR3 DNA follows: TGTGCCAGCAGTTTAGAGACACCCACAGATACGCAGTATTTT.

This clonotype was seen more than once but under ten times. The junction does not match germline at one end; this may be a read error. The chain carries TRBV12-3 or TRBV12-4 and TRBJ1-3; 8 nucleotides match TRBD1. CDR3 length equals 12 residues. The CDR3, as DNA: TGTGCCAGCAGACAGGGGGGAAGCACCATATATTTT. Amino acids: CASRQGGSTIYF.

In this sample, this clonotype turned up a few times. The chain couples TRBV12-3 or TRBV12-4 to TRBJ1-1; TRBD1 aligns across 10 bases. The V segment lost 8 bases and the J segment 10 bases; nucleotides outside the gene matches: 7. This CDR3 spans 12 amino acids. CDR3 nucleotide sequence: TGTGCCAGCGACAGGGGGCGCGGAGGAGCTTTCTTT. The encoded protein is CASDRGRGGAFF.

Many counts were recorded for this clonotype. The junction shows a germline mismatch at one end, possibly a read error. The CDR3 DNA sequence: TGCGCCAGCAGCGCGACTAGCGGGAGTTCCTACGAGCAGTACTTC. Translating it yields CASSATSGSSYEQYF. The chain uses TRBV9 and TRBJ2-7; TRBD2 aligns across 12 bases. Germline V gives CDR1 SGDLS, CDR2 YYNGEE. CDR3 length: 15 amino acids.

This clonotype came up once. V and J are TRBV7-3 and TRBJ2-1; D is perhaps TRBD2 (5 bases). Trimming took off 0 bases at V and 0 bases at J, with 15 bases between the two ends. Germline V gene data show CDR1 as SGHTA and CDR2 as FQGTGA. This CDR3 is built from 18 residues. The CDR3, as DNA: TGTGCCAGCAGCTTAACCCGCTGGACTCGGAGCTCCTACAATGAGCAGTTCTTC. It encodes CASSLTRWTRSSYNEQFF.

The V call is TRBV7-2, the J call TRBJ2-1; maybe TRBD1 (6 bases). Trimming pared 1 base from V and 5 bases from J, leaving 18 bases between. Germline V gene sequence: CDR1 SGHTA, CDR2 FQGNSA. The CDR3 spans 17 residues. The CDR3 bases are TGTGCCAGCAGCTTAGTTCCCAGGACAGTGGGCAACAATGAGCAGTTCTTC. Its translation: CASSLVPRTVGNNEQFF. Full variable domain (remainder filled in from reference TRBV7-2 and TRBJ2-1): GAGVSQSPSNKVTEKGKDVELRCDPISGHTALYWYRQSLGQGLEFLIYFQGNSAPDKSGLPSDRFSAERTGGSVSTLTIQRTQQEDSAVYLCASSLVPRTVGNNEQFFGPGTRLTVL.

The V gene is TRBV15, the J gene TRBJ2-7; perhaps TRBD2 as D (6 bases). The germline V gene encodes CDR1 LNHNV and CDR2 YYDKDF (reference sequence). V was cut by 1 base and J by 6 bases, with 16 bases left in between. This CDR3 is built from 15 residues. The CDR3 DNA reads as TGTGCCACCAGCAGAGGATTTATGGACGGGAGCGAGCAGTACTTC. It codes for CATSRGFMDGSEQYF.

The table lists this clonotype with a few counts. The chain uses TRBV12-3 or TRBV12-4 and TRBJ1-5, with D maybe TRBD1 (5 bases). Trimming cost V 5 bases and J 0 bases, with 11 bases left between them. This CDR3 comprises 15 residues. This CDR3 is CASSARDYSNQPQHF. CDR3 DNA: TGTGCCAGCAGTGCCAGGGACTATAGCAATCAGCCCCAGCATTTT.

The gene calls are TRBV28 and TRBJ2-3; D is undetermined. The CDR3 runs to 15 residues. Germline CDR1 is MDHEN and CDR2 is SYDVKM. Trimming removed 3 bases at V and 2 bases at J, with 12 bases between. The CDR3 coding sequence is TGTGCCAGCAGTTTCCGGCGTTCAACCACAGATACGCAGTATTTT. Translating it yields CASSFRRSTTDTQYF.

The rearrangement joins TRBV20-1 to TRBJ1-2, with D unresolved. The ends were cut back, 5 bases at V and 5 bases at J, with 21 bases in the middle. Germline V gene data show CDR1 as DFQATT and CDR2 as SNEGSKA (reference sequence). This CDR3 contains 15 residues. Here the CDR3 DNA reads TGCAGTGCTCCCCGCCCGGGCCCCGGTGTGTATGGCTACACCTTC. The encoded protein is CSAPRPGPGVYGYTF.

This clonotype was counted between two and nine times. V and J are TRBV2 and TRBJ2-7; 14 bases are a match to TRBD2. With V trimmed by 8 bases and J by 2 bases, 5 bases remained unmatched. This CDR3 is 15 amino acids long. Germline V gene data show CDR1 as SNHLY and CDR2 as FYNNEI. The CDR3 region has the DNA TGTGCCAGCGGGGGACTAGCGGGAGCCCCCTACGAGCAGTACTTC. This sequence encodes CASGGLAGAPYEQYF.

This clonotype was seen a handful of times. CDR3 in amino acids: CASSHDSGLLETQYF. The CDR3 DNA is TGTGCCAGCAGCCACGATTCGGGACTCCTAGAGACCCAGTACTTC. The chain recombines TRBV3-1 with TRBJ2-5; a possible D gene is TRBD2 (6 bases). CDR1 and CDR2 (germline): LGHDT, YNNKEL (reference sequence). Deletions cut 3 bases from V and 4 bases from J, with 15 bases between. The CDR3 covers 15 residues.

Here the CDR3 reads CSAQRSGAETQYF. CDR3 DNA sequence: TGCAGTGCTCAGAGGTCCGGGGCAGAGACCCAGTACTTC. The V call is TRBV20-1, the J call TRBJ2-5; either TRBD1 or TRBD2 may fit D (5 bases each). With 5 bases removed from V and 4 bases from J, the gap between germline ends came to 14 bases. CDR1 and CDR2 (germline): DFQATT, SNEGSKA (reference sequence). The CDR3 length is 13 residues.